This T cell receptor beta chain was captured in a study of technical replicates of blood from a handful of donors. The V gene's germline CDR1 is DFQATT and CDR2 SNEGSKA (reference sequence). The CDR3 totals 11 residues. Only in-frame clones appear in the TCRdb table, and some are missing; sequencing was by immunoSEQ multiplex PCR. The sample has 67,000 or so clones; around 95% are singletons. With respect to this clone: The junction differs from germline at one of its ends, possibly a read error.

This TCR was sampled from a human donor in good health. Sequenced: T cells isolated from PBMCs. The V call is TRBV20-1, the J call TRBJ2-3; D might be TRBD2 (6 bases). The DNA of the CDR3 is TGCAGTGCTAGAAGACTAGAACTCCCCGTTTTT. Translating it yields CSARRLELPVF.